The TCR beta chain described here comes from a study of T cells in Graves' hyperthyroidism and ophthalmopathy. Regions amplified from RNA transcripts were the TCR beta CDR3 regions. The HTBI primer set was used in a first-round RT-PCR of the TCR CDR3. TCRdb passed the multiplex PCR reads through MiXCR, listing each CDR3 protein once. The top ten hold 25% to 30% of the sample, which has roughly 500,000 distinct CDR3 sequences, more than 15% seen once. Overall study findings and caveats: A model of 13 V-J pairs discriminated ophthalmopathy from stable hyperthyroidism.

In regard to this clonotype: Its antigen is as yet unknown. With a much larger clone just one base away, this may be a read error.

Per the germline V gene, CDR1 is GTSNPN and CDR2 is SVGIG (reference sequence). V lost 1 base and J 10 bases, leaving 17 bases between the germline ends. The CDR3 has 14 amino acids. Among ophthalmopathy patients, the Clinical Activity Score reached at least 3, the NOSPECS grade reached at least 4, and duration remained under 3 months. What was sequenced was blood. This chain joins TRBV30 and TRBJ2-1, with D uncertain. This receptor was taken from a woman aged 25-40 years with Graves' ophthalmopathy. CDR3 sequence (DNA): TGTGCCTGGAGTGCATACCTCGGACGCTACGAGCAGTTCTTC. Amino acids: CAWSAYLGRYEQFF.